This T cell receptor beta chain was recorded in a study of cytomegalovirus exposure and HLA in healthy donors. In the study overall: Within the Caucasian-associated ancestry cluster were under 85% of the approximately 400 genotyped donors.

CDR3 length equals 13 residues. With 6 bases removed from V and 9 bases from J, the gap between germline ends came to 15 bases. CDR1 and CDR2 (germline): MNHEY, SVGAGI. In the PCR, 60 Vbeta and 13 Jbeta primers were used. The repertoire was sequenced with immunoSEQ multiplex PCR; TCRdb's copy has only in-frame clones and lacks some. The sample contains 75,000 to 90,000 clones, about 60% of which appear only once. Study results and caveats: A later analysis linked a missense DCLRE1C variant to TCR beta V- and J-gene trimming.

This clone has just a few counts. Antigen: not known. This chain connects TRBV6-5 to TRBJ1-5; D remains unclear. Sequences were obtained from PBMCs. The clonotype comes from a woman aged 40 to 49 in good health and CMV-seropositive. CDR3 sequence: CASSQTGSPPQHF. The DNA of the CDR3 is TGTGCCAGCAGCCAGACGGGTTCCCCGCCCCAGCATTTT.